Listed here are 18 T cell receptor beta chains from one sample, sequenced in a study of T cells in Graves' hyperthyroidism and ophthalmopathy. The investigators amplified TCR beta CDR3 regions from RNA transcripts. The primer set for the first-round RT-PCR of the TCR CDR3 was HTBI. One entry per CDR3 protein, called by TCRdb with MiXCR from the multiplex PCR reads. The sample records 650,000 to 800,000 distinct CDR3 sequences, 45% being singletons. Sequenced: peripheral blood or thyroid tissue (not recorded which). These TCRs come from an adult man with Graves' disease, either hyperthyroidism or ophthalmopathy (not recorded which).

This clonotype was counted a few times. The rearrangement uses TRBV12-3 or TRBV12-4 and TRBJ1-6, with TRBD1 as a possible D gene (5 bases). V was clipped by 5 bases and J by 6 bases, with 14 bases between them. CDR3 size: 15 residues. Written as DNA, the CDR3 is TGTGCCAGCAGTATACAAGGCGGGACTAATTCACCCCTCCACTTT. It specifies CASSIQGGTNSPLHF.

The V gene is TRBV7-9, the J gene TRBJ1-1, with TRBD1 identical over 7 bases. The CDR3 is 17 residues long. Germline lookup yields CDR1 SEHNR and CDR2 FQNEAQ (reference sequence). With 6 bases clipped from V and 3 bases from J, the junction kept 16 bases outside the gene matches. This CDR3 is CASSSTSTGRMDTEAFF. CDR3 coding DNA: TGTGCCAGCAGTTCTACTTCGACAGGGCGAATGGACACTGAAGCTTTCTTT.

This clonotype was detected only once. This sequence joins TRBV25-1 and TRBJ1-2; TRBD1 aligns across 10 bases. Germline CDR1 MGHDK, CDR2 SYGVNS. Trimming took 5 bases from V and 0 from J; bases not matched to a gene: 9. CDR3 length: 17 residues. CDR3 nucleotides: TGTGCCAGCAGTTCCAGGACAGGGGGACCTTCTAACTATGGCTACACCTTC. Translation gives CASSSRTGGPSNYGYTF.

As for this clonotype: The junction does not match germline at one end; this may be a read error. This chain uses TRBV7-2 with TRBJ2-7; TRBD2 matches at 14 bases. Per the germline V gene, CDR1 is SGHTA and CDR2 is FQGNSA. The CDR3 is 14 residues long. The CDR3 coding sequence is TGTGCCAGCAGCTTACTGGGACTAGCGGGGGAGCTGTACTTC. As protein: CASSLLGLAGELYF.

This clonotype was observed once. This chain joins TRBV9 and TRBJ2-7; D remains ambiguous. CDR1 is SGDLS and CDR2 is YYNGEE in the germline V gene. The V and J ends lost 2 bases and 1 base respectively, with 10 bases between them. CDR3 length equals 14 residues. CDR3 DNA sequence: TGTGCCAGCAGCGTGGGGTGGCCATCCTACGAGCAGTACTTC. Translation gives CASSVGWPSYEQYF.

This clonotype came up many times. The chain combines TRBV6-6 with TRBJ1-1; possibly TRBD1 for D (5 bases). The CDR3 length is 12 residues. V shed 7 bases and J shed 5 bases, with 11 bases lying between them. CDR1 and CDR2 from the germline V gene are MNHNY and SVGAGI (reference sequence). The CDR3 is CASNGGRTEAFF. As DNA, the CDR3 is TGTGCCAGCAACGGGGGACGGACTGAAGCTTTCTTT.

This chain links TRBV29-1 with TRBJ1-2; 10 bases align to TRBD1. J was trimmed by 7 bases and V by 6 bases; bases with no gene match: 11. The CDR3 length is 14 residues. CDR1 SQVTM and CDR2 ANQGSEA come from the germline V gene. The CDR3 reads CSVITDRGQGGYTF. The CDR3 DNA sequence: TGCAGCGTCATCACTGACAGGGGGCAGGGTGGCTACACCTTC.

This clonotype showed up many times. The genes are TRBV7-9 and TRBJ1-1, with a tentative D call TRBD1 (5 bases). CDR3 length: 12 residues. The germline gives CDR1 SEHNR, CDR2 FQNEAQ (reference sequence). The ends were cut back, 4 bases at V and 8 bases at J, with 11 bases in the middle. CDR3 DNA sequence: TGTGCCAGCAGCTGGTCGACAGCCGAAGCTTTCTTT. It specifies CASSWSTAEAFF.

In the case of this clonotype: At one end, the junction sequence differs from germline, possibly due to a read error. This rearrangement joins TRBV7-2 to TRBJ2-7; D gene unclear. The CDR3 spans 16 residues. Germline V gives CDR1 SGHTA, CDR2 FQGNSA. Here the CDR3 reads CASSQVKVSGSYEQYF. The CDR3 nucleotides are TGCGCCAGCAGCCAAGTGAAGGTTTCGGGTTCCTACGAGCAGTACTTC.

The chain links TRBV7-2 to TRBJ1-1; 8 nucleotides line up with TRBD1. The V segment lost 3 bases and the J segment 9 bases; nucleotides outside the gene matches: 12. The germline gives CDR1 SGHTA, CDR2 FQGNSA. The CDR3 extends over 15 amino acids. Written as DNA, the CDR3 is TGTGCCAGCAGCTTTCGAGTCAGGGGGCAGACTAAAGCTTTCTTT. Amino acid sequence: CASSFRVRGQTKAFF.

This clonotype was recorded once. J is TRBJ2-7 and V is TRBV29-1; 9 bases are a match to TRBD2. V dropped 5 bases and J dropped 5; count of bases not matched to a gene: 7. The CDR3 extends over 13 amino acids. Germline V gives CDR1 SQVTM, CDR2 ANQGSEA. The chain's CDR3 is CSVQAGGLDEQYF. The CDR3, as DNA: TGCAGCGTTCAAGCGGGAGGACTTGACGAGCAGTACTTC.

J is TRBJ1-1 and V is TRBV5-1, with D possibly TRBD1 on 5 matching bases. From germline, CDR1 is SGHRS and CDR2 YFSETQ. CDR3 size: 15 residues. V lost 1 base, J lost 0 bases, and 10 bases lay in between. CDR3 residues: CASSLTGLLNTEAFF. As DNA, the CDR3 is TGCGCCAGCAGCTTGACAGGCCTCTTGAACACTGAAGCTTTCTTT.

The rearrangement joins TRBV20-1 to TRBJ1-2, with 7 bases aligning to TRBD1. After removal of 1 base from V and 3 bases from J, the junction contained 5 bases not matched to a gene. CDR3 length equals 14 residues. Germline CDR1 reads DFQATT; CDR2 reads SNEGSKA (reference sequence). The CDR3 sequence is CSARGPGTDYGYTF. CDR3 sequence (DNA): TGCAGTGCTAGAGGACCCGGGACAGACTATGGCTACACCTTC.

This clonotype came up many times. CDR3 residues: CASSLGGTGETQYF. The CDR3 DNA follows: TGTGCCAGCAGTTTGGGGGGAACCGGGGAGACCCAGTACTTC. The chain employs TRBV7-8 and TRBJ2-5; tentative D call: TRBD2 (6 bases). The germline CDR1 and CDR2 sequences are SGHVS and FQNEAQ. This CDR3 has 14 amino acids. The germline V and J ends were trimmed by 6 bases and 5 bases, with 16 bases remaining between them.

The chain uses TRBV20-1 and TRBJ2-2; no clear D. Per germline, CDR1 DFQATT and CDR2 SNEGSKA (reference sequence). V gave up 3 bases and J gave up 9 bases, with 8 bases separating them. The CDR3 spans 11 residues. CDR3: CSARDDRELFF. In nucleotides, the CDR3 is TGCAGTGCTAGGGATGACAGGGAGCTGTTTTTT.

This clonotype has a count of ten or more. CDR3 nucleotide sequence: TGCAGTGCCGACCGGGGTTACCATTCACCCCTCCACTTT. This translates into CSADRGYHSPLHF. The rearrangement uses TRBV20-1 and TRBJ1-6; D is undetermined. Germline CDR1 reads DFQATT; CDR2 reads SNEGSKA (reference sequence). CDR3 size: 13 residues. V was pared by 6 bases and J by 8 bases, with 14 bases between.

As to this clonotype: This may come from a read error, since a much larger clone is one base off. The V gene is TRBV29-1, the J gene TRBJ1-2; D not certain. V lost 4 bases to trimming and J lost 14 bases, with 17 bases between them. CDR1 is SQVTM and CDR2 is ANQGSEA in the germline V gene. This CDR3 contains 11 residues. CDR3 sequence: CSVVVFGSCTF. CDR3 nucleotide sequence: TGCAGCGTTGTCGTTTTTGGTTCTTGTACCTTC. Variable domain in full (rest from reference TRBV29-1 and TRBJ1-2): SAVISQKPSRDICQRGTSLTIQCQVDSQVTMMFWYRQQPGQSLTLIATANQGSEATYESGFVIDKFPISRPNLTFSTLTVSNMSPEDSSIYLCSVVVFGSCTFGSGTRLTVV.

The rearrangement joins TRBV20-1 to TRBJ2-5; D is perhaps TRBD1 (6 bases). The CDR3 totals 14 residues. The V end lost 3 bases, the J end lost 1 base, and 12 bases lay between the germline ends. CDR1 and CDR2 (germline): DFQATT, SNEGSKA (reference sequence). The DNA of the CDR3 is TGCAGTGCTAGCCGGACAGAGACCCAAGAGACCCAGTACTTC. Translation gives CSASRTETQETQYF.